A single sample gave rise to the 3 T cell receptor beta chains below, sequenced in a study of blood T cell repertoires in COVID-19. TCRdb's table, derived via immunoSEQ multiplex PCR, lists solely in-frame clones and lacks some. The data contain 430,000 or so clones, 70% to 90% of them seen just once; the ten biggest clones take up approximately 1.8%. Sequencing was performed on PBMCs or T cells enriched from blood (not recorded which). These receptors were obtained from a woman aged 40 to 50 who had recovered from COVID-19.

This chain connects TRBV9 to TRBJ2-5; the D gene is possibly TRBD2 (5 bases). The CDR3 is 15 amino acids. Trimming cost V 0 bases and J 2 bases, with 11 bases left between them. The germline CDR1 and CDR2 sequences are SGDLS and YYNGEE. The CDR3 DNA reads TGTGCCAGCAGCGTAGGAGCGAGCGGACAAGAGACCCAGTACTTC. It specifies CASSVGASGQETQYF.

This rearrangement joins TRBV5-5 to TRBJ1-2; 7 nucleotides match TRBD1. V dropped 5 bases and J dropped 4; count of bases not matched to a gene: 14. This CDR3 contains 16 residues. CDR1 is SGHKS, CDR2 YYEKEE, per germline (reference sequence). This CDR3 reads CASRGDRPTTAYGYTF. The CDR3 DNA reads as TGTGCCAGCAGGGGGGACAGACCTACCACCGCCTATGGCTACACCTTC. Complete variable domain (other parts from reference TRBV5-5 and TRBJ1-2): DAGVTQSPTHLIKTRGQQVTLRCSPISGHKSVSWYQQVLGQGPQFIFQYYEKEERGRGNFPDRFSARQFPNYSSELNVNALLLGDSALYLCASRGDRPTTAYGYTFGSGTRLTVV.

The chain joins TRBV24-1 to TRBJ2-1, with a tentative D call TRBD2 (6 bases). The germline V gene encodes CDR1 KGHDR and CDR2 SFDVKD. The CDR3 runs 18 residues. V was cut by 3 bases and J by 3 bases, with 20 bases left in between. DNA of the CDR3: TGTGCCACCAGTGATCGCGACGGAGGGCCAGGAAGCTACAATGAGCAGTTCTTC. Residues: CATSDRDGGPGSYNEQFF.